This TCR beta chain originates from a study of T-cell reconstitution after alpha-beta-depleted transplantation in children. This clonotype was observed a few times. Library preparation (for TCRbeta) was performed with unique molecular identifiers. Each CDR3 protein is one row after TCRdb ran MiXCR on the PCR reads. The table has about 610,000 distinct CDR3 sequences, over 9.5% seen once. The CDR3 extends over 17 amino acids. The germline V gene encodes CDR1 MNHEY and CDR2 SVGEGT. V trimming: 2 bases; J trimming: 2 bases; junction bases outside the gene matches: 5. This sequence originates from a human donor who donated a stem cell graft to a child with acute myeloid leukemia. This rearrangement joins TRBV6-2 or TRBV6-3 to TRBJ2-2; 10 nucleotides agree with TRBD2. Source: PBMCs from the stem cell graft donor, taken from the stem cell graft. The CDR3 is CASSYRSGRANTGELFF. The CDR3 DNA is TGTGCCAGCAGTTACCGGAGCGGGAGGGCCAACACCGGGGAGCTGTTTTTT.